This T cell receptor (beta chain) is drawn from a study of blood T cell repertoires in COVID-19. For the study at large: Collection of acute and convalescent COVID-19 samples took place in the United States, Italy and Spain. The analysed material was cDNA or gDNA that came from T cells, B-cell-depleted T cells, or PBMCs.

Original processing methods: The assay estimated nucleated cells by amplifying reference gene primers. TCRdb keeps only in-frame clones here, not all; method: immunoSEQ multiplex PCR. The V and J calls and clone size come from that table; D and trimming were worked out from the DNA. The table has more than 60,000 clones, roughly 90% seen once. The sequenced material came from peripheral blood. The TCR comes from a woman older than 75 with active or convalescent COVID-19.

The CDR3 nucleotides are TGTGCCAGCAGCCAAACTACTAGCGTTGTCGCCGGGGAGCTGTTTTTT. It encodes CASSQTTSVVAGELFF. This chain uses TRBV14 with TRBJ2-2, with TRBD2 identical over 7 bases. After removal of 2 bases from V and 6 bases from J, the junction contained 9 bases not matched to a gene. This CDR3 is built from 16 residues. In germline, CDR1 is SGHDN, CDR2 FVKESK.